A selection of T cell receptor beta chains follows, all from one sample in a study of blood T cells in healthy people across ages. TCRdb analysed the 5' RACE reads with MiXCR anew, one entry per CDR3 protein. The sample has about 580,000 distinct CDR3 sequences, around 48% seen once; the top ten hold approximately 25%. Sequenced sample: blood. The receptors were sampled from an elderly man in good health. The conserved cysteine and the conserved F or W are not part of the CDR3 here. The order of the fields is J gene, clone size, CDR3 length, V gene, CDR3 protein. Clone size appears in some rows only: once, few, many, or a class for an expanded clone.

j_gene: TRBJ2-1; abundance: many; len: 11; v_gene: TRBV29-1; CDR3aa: SVTGQGLYEQF
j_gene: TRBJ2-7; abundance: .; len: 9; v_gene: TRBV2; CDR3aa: ASSPFPEQY
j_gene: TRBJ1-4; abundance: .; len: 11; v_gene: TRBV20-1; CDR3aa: SARPQPNEKLF
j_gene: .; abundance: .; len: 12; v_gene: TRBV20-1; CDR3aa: SATGTGYLGTQY
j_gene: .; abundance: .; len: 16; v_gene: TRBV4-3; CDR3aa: ASSQVIREREGRYEQY
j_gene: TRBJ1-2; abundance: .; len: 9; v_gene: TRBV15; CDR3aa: ATSREVGVT
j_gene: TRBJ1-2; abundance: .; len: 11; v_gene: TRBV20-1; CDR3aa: SAREKSNYGYT
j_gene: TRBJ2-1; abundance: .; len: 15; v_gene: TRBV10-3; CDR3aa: AISESLGQGAYNEQF
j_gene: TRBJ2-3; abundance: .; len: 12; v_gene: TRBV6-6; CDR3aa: ASRSRAFTDTQY
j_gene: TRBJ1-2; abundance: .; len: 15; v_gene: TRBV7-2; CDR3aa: ASSLVSGQVLMRGYT
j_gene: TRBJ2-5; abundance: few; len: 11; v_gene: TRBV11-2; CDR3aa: ASSLVGGVTQY
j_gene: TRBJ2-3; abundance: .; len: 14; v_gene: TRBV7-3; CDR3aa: ASSLEIAGGLDTQY
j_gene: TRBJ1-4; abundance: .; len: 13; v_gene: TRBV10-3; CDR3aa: AISDSGQGREKLF
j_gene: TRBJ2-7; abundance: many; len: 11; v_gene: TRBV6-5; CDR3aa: ASSDPGTYEQY
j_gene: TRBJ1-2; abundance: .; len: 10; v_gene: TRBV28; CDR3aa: ASRHNEGGYT
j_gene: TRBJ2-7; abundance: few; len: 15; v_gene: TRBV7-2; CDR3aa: ASSRGLAGGPSYEQY
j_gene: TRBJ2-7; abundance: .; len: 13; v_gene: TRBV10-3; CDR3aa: AISPSKAGTYEQY
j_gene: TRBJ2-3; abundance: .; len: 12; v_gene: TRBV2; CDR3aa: ATERERGTDTQY
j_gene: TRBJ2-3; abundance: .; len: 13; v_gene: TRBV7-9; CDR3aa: ASSRWTARTDTQY
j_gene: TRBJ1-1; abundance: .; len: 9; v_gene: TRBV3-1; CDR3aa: ASSRGPEAF
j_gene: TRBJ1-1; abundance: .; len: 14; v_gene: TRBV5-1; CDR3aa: ASSLAREWPNTEAF
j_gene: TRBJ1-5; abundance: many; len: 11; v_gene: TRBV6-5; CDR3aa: ASSRSPNQPQH
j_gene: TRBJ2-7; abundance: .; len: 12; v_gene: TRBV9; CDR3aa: ASSSGQVPYEQY
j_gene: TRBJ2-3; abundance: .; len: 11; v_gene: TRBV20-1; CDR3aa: SARGGSGDTQY